The rows below give T cell receptor beta chains drawn from one sample of a study of regulatory T cells in long-lasting Graves disease. Each CDR3 protein gets one entry after TCRdb re-called the multiplex PCR reads with MiXCR. The sample carries approximately 300,000 distinct CDR3 sequences, about a sixth recorded once. This sample comprised peripheral blood mononuclear cells (PBMCs), obtained at new diagnosis, from a patient treated with antithyroid drugs. Source of these receptors: a female donor with Graves disease. Both conserved end residues are part of each CDR3. The D gene is left open where the match is weak. Some rows have no size entry. The others give once, few or many, or a class for an expanded clone.

J gene: TRBJ2-7
V gene: TRBV2
D gene: TRBD2
clone size: many
CDR3 protein: CASRGVSAHYEQYF
CDR3 DNA: TGTGCCAGCCGGGGGGTCAGCGCACACTACGAGCAGTACTTC

J gene: TRBJ2-5
V gene: TRBV5-1
D gene: -
clone size: many
CDR3 protein: CASSFLGIQETQYF
CDR3 DNA: TGCGCCAGCAGTTTCCTCGGGATACAAGAGACCCAGTACTTC

J gene: TRBJ1-2
V gene: TRBV19
D gene: -
clone size: many
CDR3 protein: CASSQLVGGNYGYTF
CDR3 DNA: TGTGCCAGTAGCCAACTGGTCGGGGGGAACTATGGCTACACCTTC

J gene: TRBJ2-7
V gene: TRBV18
D gene: -
clone size: few
CDR3 protein: CASSTGTPPYEQYF
CDR3 DNA: TGTGCCAGCTCAACCGGGACACCGCCCTACGAGCAGTACTTC

J gene: TRBJ1-1
V gene: TRBV6-5
D gene: TRBD1
clone size: many
CDR3 protein: CASSYRTGAEAFF
CDR3 DNA: TGTGCCAGCAGCTACAGGACAGGGGCTGAAGCTTTCTTT

J gene: TRBJ2-7
V gene: TRBV11-2
D gene: TRBD1
clone size: many
CDR3 protein: CASRIAQGDYEQYF
CDR3 DNA: TGTGCCAGCAGAATTGCGCAGGGGGACTACGAGCAGTACTTC

J gene: TRBJ1-1
V gene: TRBV18
D gene: -
clone size: -
CDR3 protein: CASSPTNSFPMNTEAFF
CDR3 DNA: TGTGCCAGCTCACCAACAAACAGCTTCCCAATGAACACTGAAGCTTTCTTT

J gene: TRBJ1-1
V gene: TRBV24-1
D gene: TRBD1
clone size: few
CDR3 protein: CATRGQGPSAEAFF
CDR3 DNA: TGTGCCACCAGAGGACAGGGGCCTAGCGCTGAAGCTTTCTTT

J gene: TRBJ2-1
V gene: TRBV30
D gene: -
clone size: many
CDR3 protein: CAWSVGHNEQFF
CDR3 DNA: TGTGCCTGGAGTGTAGGTCACAATGAGCAGTTCTTC

J gene: TRBJ2-5
V gene: TRBV28
D gene: -
clone size: -
CDR3 protein: CASSRGQWETQYF
CDR3 DNA: TGTGCCAGCAGCCGGGGACAATGGGAGACCCAGTACTTC

J gene: TRBJ2-7
V gene: TRBV5-6
D gene: -
clone size: few
CDR3 protein: CASSRPPNEQYF
CDR3 DNA: TGTGCCAGCAGCCGACCCCCTAACGAGCAGTACTTC

J gene: TRBJ2-3
V gene: TRBV6-1
D gene: -
clone size: -
CDR3 protein: CASSPTASTDTQYF
CDR3 DNA: TGTGCCAGCTCCCCAACGGCTAGCACAGATACGCAGTATTTT

J gene: TRBJ2-1
V gene: TRBV30
D gene: -
clone size: -
CDR3 protein: CAWSVMEGQFF
CDR3 DNA: TGTGCCTGGAGTGTGATGGAAGGGCAGTTCTTC

J gene: TRBJ2-7
V gene: TRBV5-1
D gene: -
clone size: few
CDR3 protein: CASSLGSNYEQYF
CDR3 DNA: TGCGCCAGCAGCTTGGGGAGCAACTACGAGCAGTACTTC

J gene: TRBJ2-1
V gene: TRBV28
D gene: -
clone size: many
CDR3 protein: CASSIGGSGDEQFF
CDR3 DNA: TGTGCCAGCAGTATTGGGGGTAGTGGAGATGAGCAGTTCTTC

J gene: TRBJ2-4
V gene: TRBV12-5
D gene: -
clone size: many
CDR3 protein: CASGLQEENIQYF
CDR3 DNA: TGTGCTAGTGGTTTGCAGGAGGAAAACATTCAGTACTTC

J gene: TRBJ2-1
V gene: TRBV19
D gene: TRBD1
clone size: -
CDR3 protein: CASRRSGGNNEQFF
CDR3 DNA: TGTGCCAGTAGGAGGTCAGGGGGAAACAATGAGCAGTTCTTC

J gene: TRBJ2-2
V gene: TRBV2
D gene: -
clone size: many
CDR3 protein: CASNLAQTNTGELFF
CDR3 DNA: TGTGCCAGCAACCTTGCCCAGACCAACACCGGGGAGCTGTTTTTT

J gene: TRBJ2-7
V gene: TRBV9
D gene: -
clone size: -
CDR3 protein: CASSVGRDYEQYF
CDR3 DNA: TGTGCCAGCAGCGTGGGGCGGGACTACGAGCAGTACTTC

J gene: TRBJ2-1
V gene: TRBV20-1
D gene: TRBD1
clone size: many
CDR3 protein: CSAVRGSSYNEQFF
CDR3 DNA: TGCAGTGCTGTCAGGGGGAGCTCCTACAATGAGCAGTTCTTC

J gene: TRBJ2-1
V gene: TRBV3-1
D gene: TRBD2
clone size: -
CDR3 protein: CASSQDPGGDEQFF
CDR3 DNA: TGTGCCAGCAGCCAAGATCCTGGGGGGGATGAGCAGTTCTTC

J gene: TRBJ2-4
V gene: TRBV18
D gene: -
clone size: -
CDR3 protein: CASSPTGRGVAKNIQYF
CDR3 DNA: TGTGCCAGCTCACCAACGGGGAGAGGGGTAGCCAAAAACATTCAGTACTTC

J gene: TRBJ1-2
V gene: TRBV6-2/TRBV6-3
D gene: -
clone size: many
CDR3 protein: CASSYWRIEGPLYGYTF
CDR3 DNA: TGTGCCAGCAGTTATTGGAGGATTGAGGGCCCGCTCTATGGCTACACCTTC

J gene: TRBJ1-1
V gene: TRBV6-5
D gene: TRBD1
clone size: many
CDR3 protein: CASSYSDREGTEAFF
CDR3 DNA: TGTGCCAGCAGTTACTCCGACAGGGAGGGCACTGAAGCTTTCTTT

J gene: TRBJ2-3
V gene: TRBV5-1
D gene: -
clone size: many
CDR3 protein: CASSLIGGDNTDTQYF
CDR3 DNA: TGCGCCAGCAGCCTGATTGGGGGGGACAACACAGATACGCAGTATTTT

J gene: TRBJ1-5
V gene: TRBV9
D gene: -
clone size: -
CDR3 protein: CASSVEGGTDQPQHF
CDR3 DNA: TGTGCCAGCAGTGTCGAGGGTGGGACGGACCAGCCCCAGCATTTT

J gene: TRBJ2-3
V gene: TRBV27
D gene: -
clone size: -
CDR3 protein: CASSWLDTQYF
CDR3 DNA: TGTGCCAGCAGTTGGTTAGATACGCAGTATTTT

J gene: TRBJ1-1
V gene: TRBV28
D gene: -
clone size: many
CDR3 protein: CASSPLGWNTEAFF
CDR3 DNA: TGTGCCAGCAGTCCCTTGGGGTGGAACACTGAAGCTTTCTTT

J gene: TRBJ2-2
V gene: TRBV2
D gene: TRBD2
clone size: many
CDR3 protein: CASSEGAGITGELFF
CDR3 DNA: TGTGCCAGCAGTGAGGGAGCGGGAATCACCGGGGAGCTGTTTTTT

J gene: TRBJ2-7
V gene: TRBV3-1
D gene: TRBD2
clone size: many
CDR3 protein: CASNPRAGGEQYF
CDR3 DNA: TGTGCCAGCAACCCCAGGGCCGGGGGGGAGCAGTACTTC

J gene: TRBJ2-2
V gene: TRBV2
D gene: TRBD2
clone size: many
CDR3 protein: CASRAGLAGGSGTGELFF
CDR3 DNA: TGTGCCAGCAGAGCGGGACTAGCGGGAGGTTCGGGCACCGGGGAGCTGTTTTTT

J gene: TRBJ2-3
V gene: TRBV6-2/TRBV6-3
D gene: -
clone size: many
CDR3 protein: CASSVTTTDTQYF
CDR3 DNA: TGTGCCAGCAGTGTGACTACAACTGATACGCAGTATTTT

J gene: TRBJ2-7
V gene: TRBV14
D gene: TRBD1
clone size: few
CDR3 protein: CASSPGQGKKQYF
CDR3 DNA: TGTGCCAGCAGCCCGGGACAGGGAAAAAAGCAGTACTTC

J gene: TRBJ2-7
V gene: TRBV28
D gene: -
clone size: many
CDR3 protein: CAPYEQYF
CDR3 DNA: TGTGCCCCCTACGAGCAGTACTTC

J gene: TRBJ2-7
V gene: TRBV10-3
D gene: -
clone size: many
CDR3 protein: CAITEDPSYEQYF
CDR3 DNA: TGTGCCATCACCGAGGACCCATCCTACGAGCAGTACTTC

J gene: TRBJ1-5
V gene: TRBV6-1
D gene: -
clone size: many
CDR3 protein: CASSRGQINQPQHF
CDR3 DNA: TGTGCCAGCAGCCGCGGACAGATCAATCAGCCCCAGCATTTT

J gene: TRBJ1-2
V gene: TRBV6-1
D gene: -
clone size: many
CDR3 protein: CASSDSTEHYGYTF
CDR3 DNA: TGTGCCAGCAGTGATAGTACGGAGCACTATGGCTACACCTTC

J gene: TRBJ1-5
V gene: TRBV6-1
D gene: TRBD1
clone size: few
CDR3 protein: CASAARTGVRQPQHF
CDR3 DNA: TGTGCCAGCGCCGCCCGGACAGGGGTTAGGCAGCCCCAGCATTTT

J gene: TRBJ2-5
V gene: TRBV5-1
D gene: TRBD1
clone size: few
CDR3 protein: CASSTTGAEETQYF
CDR3 DNA: TGCGCCAGCAGCACGACAGGGGCCGAAGAGACCCAGTACTTC

J gene: TRBJ2-7
V gene: TRBV6-1
D gene: TRBD1
clone size: -
CDR3 protein: CASSLQGAEGYEQYF
CDR3 DNA: TGTGCCAGCAGCTTACAGGGGGCAGAAGGCTACGAGCAGTACTTC

J gene: TRBJ1-3
V gene: TRBV28
D gene: TRBD1
clone size: many
CDR3 protein: CASSTQGGAGGNTIYF
CDR3 DNA: TGTGCCAGCAGTACCCAAGGGGGCGCGGGAGGAAACACCATATATTTT

J gene: TRBJ1-2
V gene: TRBV12-5
D gene: -
clone size: many
CDR3 protein: CASGQGQVVGGYTF
CDR3 DNA: TGTGCTAGTGGTCAGGGCCAGGTGGTAGGTGGCTACACCTTC

J gene: TRBJ1-4
V gene: TRBV19
D gene: TRBD1
clone size: few
CDR3 protein: CASRPSAGGYEKLFF
CDR3 DNA: TGTGCCAGTAGACCATCAGCAGGGGGTTATGAAAAACTGTTTTTT

J gene: TRBJ2-2
V gene: TRBV12-3/TRBV12-4
D gene: -
clone size: few
CDR3 protein: CASSSTRWDTGELFF
CDR3 DNA: TGTGCCAGCAGTTCGACCCGGTGGGACACCGGGGAGCTGTTTTTT

J gene: TRBJ1-1
V gene: TRBV12-3/TRBV12-4
D gene: -
clone size: few
CDR3 protein: CASSPWTENTEAFF
CDR3 DNA: TGTGCCAGCAGTCCGTGGACGGAAAACACTGAAGCTTTCTTT

J gene: TRBJ1-2
V gene: TRBV6-1
D gene: TRBD1
clone size: many
CDR3 protein: CASSLAASGTANYGYTF
CDR3 DNA: TGTGCCAGCAGTCTCGCCGCGTCCGGGACAGCAAACTATGGCTACACCTTC

J gene: TRBJ1-6
V gene: TRBV28
D gene: -
clone size: many
CDR3 protein: CAGQRGNNSPLHF
CDR3 DNA: TGTGCCGGCCAGCGGGGAAATAATTCACCCCTCCACTTT

J gene: TRBJ1-1
V gene: TRBV18
D gene: TRBD1
clone size: -
CDR3 protein: CASSPPTGGDRVNTEAFF
CDR3 DNA: TGTGCCAGCTCACCACCGACTGGGGGGGACAGGGTGAATACTGAAGCTTTCTTT

J gene: TRBJ1-6
V gene: TRBV11-2
D gene: -
clone size: many
CDR3 protein: CASSLRGTVGAFKYNSPLHF
CDR3 DNA: TGTGCCAGCAGCTTAAGAGGAACAGTGGGCGCTTTTAAGTACAATTCACCCCTCCACTTT